The rows below give T cell receptor beta chains drawn from one sample of a study of tumor-infiltrating lymphocytes in glioblastoma multiforme. TCRdb ran MiXCR on the multiplex PCR reads and lists one entry per CDR3 protein. The sample carries about 11,000 distinct CDR3 sequences, 65% to 75% recorded once. Specimen: brain tumor tissue. These receptors were taken from a male donor with glioblastoma. Each CDR3 is given with its conserved first and last residue. Fields, in order: clone size, V gene, J gene, CDR3 protein. Some rows have no size entry. The others give once, few or many, or a class for an expanded clone.

size: once; V: TRBV12-3/TRBV12-4; J: TRBJ2-1; CDR3: CASSRLEGNEQFF
size: many; V: TRBV29-1; J: TRBJ2-1; CDR3: CSVDGLAGYNEQFF
size: -; V: TRBV11-2; J: TRBJ2-3; CDR3: CASSMGPWGDTQYF
size: once; V: TRBV11-1; J: TRBJ2-3; CDR3: CASSITPWPSTDMQYF
size: once; V: TRBV12-3/TRBV12-4; J: TRBJ1-2; CDR3: CASSPTGTLYGYTF
size: -; V: TRBV20-1; J: TRBJ2-7; CDR3: CSARDNSYEQYF
size: -; V: TRBV20-1; J: TRBJ2-7; CDR3: CSARDLRQGLYEQYF
size: -; V: TRBV11-1; J: TRBJ1-3; CDR3: CTSSHRSSGNTIYF
size: -; V: TRBV11-2; J: TRBJ2-1; CDR3: CASSLIVTSSYNEQFF
size: few; V: TRBV10-3; J: TRBJ1-1; CDR3: CAISELSLGAEAFF
size: -; V: TRBV6-1; J: TRBJ2-5; CDR3: CASSEAWHKEAQYF
size: once; V: TRBV14; J: TRBJ2-1; CDR3: CDSSRTVQETQHF
size: few; V: TRBV10-2; J: TRBJ2-1; CDR3: CASMTSRRGNEQFF
size: medium-sized; V: TRBV20-1; J: TRBJ1-4; CDR3: CSARVGEKLFF
size: -; V: TRBV29-1; J: TRBJ1-6; CDR3: CSVAKDRGSTLHF
size: -; V: TRBV28; J: TRBJ2-1; CDR3: CASRITSGTGRNEQFF
size: -; V: TRBV6-5; J: TRBJ1-2; CDR3: CASSSGLDYSYTF
size: once; V: TRBV11-2; J: TRBJ2-7; CDR3: CASSLVAGGFHEQYF
size: -; V: TRBV10-3; J: TRBJ2-5; CDR3: CAISRTSGVLLAETQYF
size: few; V: TRBV7-9; J: TRBJ1-1; CDR3: CTSSLRREKSEVFF
size: many; V: TRBV2; J: TRBJ2-3; CDR3: CASSPRGGTQYF
size: -; V: TRBV6-5; J: TRBJ1-4; CDR3: CASSRARGEKLFF
size: -; V: TRBV6-5; J: TRBJ2-1; CDR3: CASTSGLAMLNEQFF
size: -; V: TRBV11-2; J: TRBJ2-2; CDR3: CASSLGLDPGKLLF
size: -; V: TRBV10-3; J: TRBJ2-7; CDR3: CATKSGQGFNEQYF
size: -; V: TRBV5-4; J: TRBJ2-1; CDR3: CASSFPGDEQFF
size: -; V: TRBV11-3; J: TRBJ2-7; CDR3: CASSLSMSYGQYF
size: medium-sized; V: TRBV6-5; J: TRBJ2-7; CDR3: CASSSSRLAGRYEQYF
size: -; V: TRBV7-9; J: TRBJ2-7; CDR3: CASSLFQGANCEQYF
size: -; V: TRBV20-1; J: TRBJ1-4; CDR3: CSASLVGEKLFF
size: -; V: TRBV7-8; J: TRBJ1-4; CDR3: CASSPLLGGTEKLFF
size: -; V: TRBV11-2; J: TRBJ1-2; CDR3: CASSPRGTDHGYTF
size: few; V: TRBV11-2; J: TRBJ2-5; CDR3: CASSFQAGRETQYF
size: -; V: TRBV20-1; J: TRBJ2-5; CDR3: CRTGLAGEETQYF
size: -; V: TRBV11-2; J: TRBJ1-4; CDR3: CASSQPGAGDEKLFF
size: -; V: TRBV4-1; J: TRBJ2-3; CDR3: CASSQGSYTDSSRDTQYF
size: few; V: TRBV12-3/TRBV12-4; J: TRBJ2-1; CDR3: CASSLSRGGPCSEQFF
size: -; V: TRBV11-2; J: TRBJ2-1; CDR3: CASSLDRGGNEQFF
size: -; V: TRBV29-1; J: TRBJ2-7; CDR3: CSIQGAKGFYEQYF